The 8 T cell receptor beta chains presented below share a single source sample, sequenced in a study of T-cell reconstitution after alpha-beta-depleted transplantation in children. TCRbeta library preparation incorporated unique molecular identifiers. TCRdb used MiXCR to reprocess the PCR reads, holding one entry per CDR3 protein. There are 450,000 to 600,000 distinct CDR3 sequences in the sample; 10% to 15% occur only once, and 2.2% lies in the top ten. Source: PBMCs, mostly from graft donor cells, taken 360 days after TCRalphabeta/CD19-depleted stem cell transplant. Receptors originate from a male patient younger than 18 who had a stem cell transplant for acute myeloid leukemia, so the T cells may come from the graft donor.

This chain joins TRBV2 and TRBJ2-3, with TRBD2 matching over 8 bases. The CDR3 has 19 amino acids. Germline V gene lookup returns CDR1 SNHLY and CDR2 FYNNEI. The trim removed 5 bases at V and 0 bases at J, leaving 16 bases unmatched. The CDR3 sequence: CASSRQREQGGRSTDTQYF. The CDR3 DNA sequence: TGTGCCAGCAGTCGCCAGCGGGAGCAGGGTGGGCGTAGCACAGATACGCAGTATTTT.

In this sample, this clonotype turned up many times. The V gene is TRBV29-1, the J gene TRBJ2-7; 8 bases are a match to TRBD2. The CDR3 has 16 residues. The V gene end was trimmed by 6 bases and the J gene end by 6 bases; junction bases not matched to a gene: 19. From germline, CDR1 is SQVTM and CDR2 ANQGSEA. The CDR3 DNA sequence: TGCAGCGTCACCGCAAAACCCGGGACTAGTCCGATCGAGCAGTACTTC. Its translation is CSVTAKPGTSPIEQYF.

DNA for the CDR3: TGTGCCAGCAGCCCGGGAGGGGGACCTACGGGGTACCAAGAGACCCAGTACTTC. This encodes CASSPGGGPTGYQETQYF. V is TRBV11-1 and J is TRBJ2-5, with 8 bases lining up with TRBD2. The CDR3 runs 18 residues. The germline V gene has CDR1 SGHAT and CDR2 FQDESV (reference sequence). J gave up 0 bases and V 5 bases, and 14 bases lay outside the gene matches.

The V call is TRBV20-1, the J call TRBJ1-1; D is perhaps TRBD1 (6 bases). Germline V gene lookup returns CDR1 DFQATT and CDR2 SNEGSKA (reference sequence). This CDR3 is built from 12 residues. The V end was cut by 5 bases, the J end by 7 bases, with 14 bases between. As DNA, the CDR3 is TGCAGTGCTTTAAGGACAGCGTATGAAGCTTTCTTT. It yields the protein CSALRTAYEAFF.

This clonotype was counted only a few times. Written as DNA, the CDR3 is TGTGCCAGCAGTTTTCATCCCGGGACAGGGCGCTACGAGCAGTACTTC. This translates into CASSFHPGTGRYEQYF. The J gene is TRBJ2-7, the V gene TRBV28; 9 bases are shared with TRBD1. Germline CDR1 reads MDHEN; CDR2 reads SYDVKM. The CDR3 consists of 16 residues. V shed 3 bases, J shed 3 bases, and the junction held 9 bases outside the gene matches.

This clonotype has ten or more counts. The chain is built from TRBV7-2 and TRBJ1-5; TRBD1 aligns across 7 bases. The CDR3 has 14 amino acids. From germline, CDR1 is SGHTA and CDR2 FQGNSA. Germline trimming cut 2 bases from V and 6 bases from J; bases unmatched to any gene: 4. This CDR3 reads CASSLRQGGQPQHF. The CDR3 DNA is TGTGCCAGCAGCTTACGACAGGGTGGTCAGCCCCAGCATTTT.

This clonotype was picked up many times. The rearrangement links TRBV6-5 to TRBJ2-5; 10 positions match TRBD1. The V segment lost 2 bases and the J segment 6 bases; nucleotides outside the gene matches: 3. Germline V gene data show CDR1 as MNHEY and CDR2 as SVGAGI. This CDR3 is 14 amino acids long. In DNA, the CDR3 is TGTGCCAGCAGTTACGGGACAGGGGCACAGACCCAGTACTTC. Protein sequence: CASSYGTGAQTQYF.

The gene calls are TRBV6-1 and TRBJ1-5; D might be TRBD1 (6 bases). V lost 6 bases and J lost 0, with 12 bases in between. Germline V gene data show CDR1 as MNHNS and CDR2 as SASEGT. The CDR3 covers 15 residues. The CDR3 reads CASRSDRNSNQPQHF. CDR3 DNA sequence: TGTGCCAGCAGATCTGACAGGAATAGCAATCAGCCCCAGCATTTT.